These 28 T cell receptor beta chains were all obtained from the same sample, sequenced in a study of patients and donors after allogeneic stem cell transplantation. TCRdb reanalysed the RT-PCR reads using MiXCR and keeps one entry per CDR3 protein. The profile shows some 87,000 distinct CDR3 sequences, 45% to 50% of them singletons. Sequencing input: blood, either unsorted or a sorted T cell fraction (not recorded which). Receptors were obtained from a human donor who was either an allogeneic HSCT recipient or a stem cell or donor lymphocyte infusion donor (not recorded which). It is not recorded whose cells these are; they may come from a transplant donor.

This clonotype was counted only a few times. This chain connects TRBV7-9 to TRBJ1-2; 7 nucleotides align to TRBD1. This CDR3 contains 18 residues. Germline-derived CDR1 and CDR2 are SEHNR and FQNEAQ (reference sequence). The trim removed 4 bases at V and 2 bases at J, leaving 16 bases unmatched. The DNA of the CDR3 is TGTGCCAGCAGCTCACCCCGGGACAGCCTTACTATAAACTATGGCTACACCTTC. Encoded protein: CASSSPRDSLTINYGYTF.

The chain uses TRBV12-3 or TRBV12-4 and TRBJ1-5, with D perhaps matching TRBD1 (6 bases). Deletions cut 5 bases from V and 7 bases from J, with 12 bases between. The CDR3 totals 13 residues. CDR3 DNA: TGTGCCAGCAGTACCGGGACATTCCAGCCCCAGCATTTT. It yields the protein CASSTGTFQPQHF.

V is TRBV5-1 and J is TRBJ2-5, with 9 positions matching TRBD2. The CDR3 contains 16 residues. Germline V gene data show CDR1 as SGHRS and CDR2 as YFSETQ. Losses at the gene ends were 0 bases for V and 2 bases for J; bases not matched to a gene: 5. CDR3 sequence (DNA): TGCGCCAGCAGCTTGGCGCTAGCGGGGACTCAAGAGACCCAGTACTTC. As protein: CASSLALAGTQETQYF.

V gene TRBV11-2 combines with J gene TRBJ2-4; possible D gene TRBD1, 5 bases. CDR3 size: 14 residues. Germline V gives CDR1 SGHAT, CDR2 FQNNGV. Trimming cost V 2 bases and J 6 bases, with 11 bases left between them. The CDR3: CASSLPQGSNIQYF. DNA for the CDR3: TGTGCCAGCAGCTTACCCCAGGGATCAAACATTCAGTACTTC.

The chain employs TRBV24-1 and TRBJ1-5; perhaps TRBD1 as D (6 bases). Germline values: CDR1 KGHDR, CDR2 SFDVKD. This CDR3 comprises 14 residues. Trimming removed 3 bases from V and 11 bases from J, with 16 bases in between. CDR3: CATSDRSGVGTQHF. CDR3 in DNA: TGTGCCACCAGTGATCGGTCAGGGGTCGGGACCCAGCATTTT.

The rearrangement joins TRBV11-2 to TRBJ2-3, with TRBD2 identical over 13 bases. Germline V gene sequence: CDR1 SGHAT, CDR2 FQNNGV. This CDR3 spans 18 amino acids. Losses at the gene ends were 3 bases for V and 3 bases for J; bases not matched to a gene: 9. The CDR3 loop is CASSLAGLAGFGTDTQYF. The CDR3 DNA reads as TGTGCCAGCAGCTTGGCGGGACTAGCGGGATTCGGTACAGATACGCAGTATTTT.

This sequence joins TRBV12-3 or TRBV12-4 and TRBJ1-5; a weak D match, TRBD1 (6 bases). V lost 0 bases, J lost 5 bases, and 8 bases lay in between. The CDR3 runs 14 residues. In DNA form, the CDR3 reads TGTGCCAGCAGTTTAGCGCCAGGGGATCAGCCCCAGCATTTT. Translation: CASSLAPGDQPQHF.

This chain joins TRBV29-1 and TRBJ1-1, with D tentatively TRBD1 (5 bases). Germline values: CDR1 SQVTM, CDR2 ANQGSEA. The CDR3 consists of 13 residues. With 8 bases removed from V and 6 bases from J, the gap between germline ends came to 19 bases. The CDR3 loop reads CSSKDQGSAEAFF. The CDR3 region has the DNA TGCAGCTCAAAAGATCAGGGTTCGGCTGAAGCTTTCTTT.

The CDR3 loop reads CSVDRTGGVTEAFF. The CDR3 DNA reads TGCAGCGTTGACCGGACAGGGGGTGTCACTGAAGCTTTCTTT. J is TRBJ1-1 and V is TRBV29-1; 10 positions match TRBD1. Germline V lookup: CDR1 SQVTM, CDR2 ANQGSEA. The CDR3 spans 14 residues. J was trimmed by 4 bases and V by 3 bases; bases with no gene match: 5. Full variable domain (rest looked up from reference TRBV29-1 and TRBJ1-1): SAVISQKPSRDICQRGTSLTIQCQVDSQVTMMFWYRQQPGQSLTLIATANQGSEATYESGFVIDKFPISRPNLTFSTLTVSNMSPEDSSIYLCSVDRTGGVTEAFFGQGTRLTVV.

CDR3 protein: CASSLQGANEQFF. The CDR3 DNA reads as TGTGCCAGCAGCTTACAGGGGGCTAATGAGCAGTTCTTC. The chain uses TRBV11-3 and TRBJ2-1; 8 nucleotides agree with TRBD1. Germline assignment: CDR1 SGHNT and CDR2 YENEEA. J gave up 7 bases and V 2 bases, and 1 base lay outside the gene matches. The CDR3 loop spans 13 amino acids.

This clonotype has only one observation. Here the CDR3 reads CASSPGPSNYGYTF. The DNA of the CDR3 is TGTGCCAGCAGCCCGGGCCCCTCTAACTATGGCTACACCTTC. The V gene is TRBV6-6, the J gene TRBJ1-2; D is ambiguous. Trimming took 6 bases from V and 0 from J, leaving 11 bases between them. This CDR3 comprises 14 residues. Germline V lookup: CDR1 MNHNY, CDR2 SVGAGI (reference sequence).

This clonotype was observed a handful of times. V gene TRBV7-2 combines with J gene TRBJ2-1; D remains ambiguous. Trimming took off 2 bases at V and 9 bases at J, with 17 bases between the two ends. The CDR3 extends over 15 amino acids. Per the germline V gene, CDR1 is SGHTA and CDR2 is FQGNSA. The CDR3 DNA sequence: TGTGCCAGCAGCTTAACTCCTCTTGTCGGGCTTGAGCAGTTCTTC. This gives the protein CASSLTPLVGLEQFF. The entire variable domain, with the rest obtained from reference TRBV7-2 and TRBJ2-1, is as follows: GAGVSQSPSNKVTEKGKDVELRCDPISGHTALYWYRQSLGQGLEFLIYFQGNSAPDKSGLPSDRFSAERTGGSVSTLTIQRTQQEDSAVYLCASSLTPLVGLEQFFGPGTRLTVL.

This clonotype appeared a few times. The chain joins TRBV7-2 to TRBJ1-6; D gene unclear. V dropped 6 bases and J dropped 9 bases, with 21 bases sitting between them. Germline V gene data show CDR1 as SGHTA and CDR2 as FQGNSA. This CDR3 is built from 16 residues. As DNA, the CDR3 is TGTGCCAGCAGGCCCAGCGGGTCCGTTTTTCTTTCACCCCTCCACTTT. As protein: CASRPSGSVFLSPLHF.

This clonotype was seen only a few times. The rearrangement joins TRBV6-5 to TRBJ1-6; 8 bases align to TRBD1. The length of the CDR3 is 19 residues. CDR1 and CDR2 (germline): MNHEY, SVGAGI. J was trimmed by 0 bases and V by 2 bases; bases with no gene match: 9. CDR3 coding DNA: TGTGCCAGCAGTTACGGTTTAGGACAGGGCAGCTCCTATAATTCACCCCTCCACTTT. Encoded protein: CASSYGLGQGSSYNSPLHF.

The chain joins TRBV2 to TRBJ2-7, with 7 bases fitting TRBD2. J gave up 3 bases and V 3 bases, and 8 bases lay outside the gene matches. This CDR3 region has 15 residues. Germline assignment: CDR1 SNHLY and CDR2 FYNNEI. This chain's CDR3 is CASSDWAGDNYEQYF. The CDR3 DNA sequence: TGTGCCAGCAGTGATTGGGCGGGAGATAACTACGAGCAGTACTTC.

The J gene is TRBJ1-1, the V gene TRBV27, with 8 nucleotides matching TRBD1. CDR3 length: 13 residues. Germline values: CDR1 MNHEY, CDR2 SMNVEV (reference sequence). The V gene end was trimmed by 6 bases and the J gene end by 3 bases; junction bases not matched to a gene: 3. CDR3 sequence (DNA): TGTGCCAGCAGGGACAGGGAGGACACTGAAGCTTTCTTT. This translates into CASRDREDTEAFF.

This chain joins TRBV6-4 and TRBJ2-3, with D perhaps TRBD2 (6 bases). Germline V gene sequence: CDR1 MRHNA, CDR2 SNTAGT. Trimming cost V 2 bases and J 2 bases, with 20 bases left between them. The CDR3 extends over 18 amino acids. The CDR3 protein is CASSDPPSLALSTDTQYF. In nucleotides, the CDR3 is TGTGCCAGCAGTGACCCACCTTCACTAGCTCTCTCCACAGATACGCAGTATTTT.

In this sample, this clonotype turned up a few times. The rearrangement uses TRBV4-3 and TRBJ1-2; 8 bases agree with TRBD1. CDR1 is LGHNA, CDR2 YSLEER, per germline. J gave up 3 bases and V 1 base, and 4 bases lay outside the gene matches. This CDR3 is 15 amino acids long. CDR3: CASSQGQGSDYGYTF. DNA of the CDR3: TGCGCCAGCAGCCAAGGACAGGGGAGCGACTATGGCTACACCTTC.

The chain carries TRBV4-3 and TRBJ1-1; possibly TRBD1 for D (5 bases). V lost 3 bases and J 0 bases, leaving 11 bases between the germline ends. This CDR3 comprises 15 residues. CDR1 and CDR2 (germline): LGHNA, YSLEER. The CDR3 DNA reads TGCGCCAGCAGCCACGGAGACAGACTGAACACTGAAGCTTTCTTT. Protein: CASSHGDRLNTEAFF.

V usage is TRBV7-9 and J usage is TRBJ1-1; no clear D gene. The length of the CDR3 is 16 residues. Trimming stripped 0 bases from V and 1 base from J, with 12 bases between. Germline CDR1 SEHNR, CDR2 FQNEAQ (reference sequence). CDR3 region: CASSLADRKRNTEAFF. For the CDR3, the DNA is TGTGCCAGCAGCTTAGCGGATAGGAAGAGGAACACTGAAGCTTTCTTT.

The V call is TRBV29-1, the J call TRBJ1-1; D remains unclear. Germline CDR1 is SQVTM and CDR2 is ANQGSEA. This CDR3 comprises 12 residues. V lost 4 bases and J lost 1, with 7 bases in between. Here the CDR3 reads CSVAPGNTEAFF. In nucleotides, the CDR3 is TGCAGCGTTGCCCCCGGGAACACTGAAGCTTTCTTT.

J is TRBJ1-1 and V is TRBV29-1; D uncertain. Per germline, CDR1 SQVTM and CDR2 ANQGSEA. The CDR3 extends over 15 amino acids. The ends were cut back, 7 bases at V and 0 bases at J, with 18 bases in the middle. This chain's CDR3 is CSAAQLVAMNTEAFF. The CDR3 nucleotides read TGCAGCGCTGCTCAGTTGGTGGCTATGAACACTGAAGCTTTCTTT.

This CDR3 is CSVDISGYEQYF. The CDR3 region has the DNA TGCAGCGTTGATATTAGCGGCTACGAGCAGTACTTC. The genes are TRBV29-1 and TRBJ2-7, with a tentative D call TRBD2 (6 bases). The CDR3 runs 12 residues. The germline V gene has CDR1 SQVTM and CDR2 ANQGSEA. V gave up 3 bases and J gave up 3 bases, with 9 bases separating them.

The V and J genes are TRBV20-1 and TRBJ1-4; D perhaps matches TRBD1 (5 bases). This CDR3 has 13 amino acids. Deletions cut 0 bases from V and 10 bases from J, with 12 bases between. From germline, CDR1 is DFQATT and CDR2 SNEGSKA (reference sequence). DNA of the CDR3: TGCAGTGCTAGAGATCCAGGGCATGGAAAACTGTTTTTT. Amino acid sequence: CSARDPGHGKLFF.

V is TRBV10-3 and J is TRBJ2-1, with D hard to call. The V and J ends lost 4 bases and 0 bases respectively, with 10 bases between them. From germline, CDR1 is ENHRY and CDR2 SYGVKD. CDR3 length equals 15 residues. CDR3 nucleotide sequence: TGTGCCATCAGTGGCTTCTTAAGCTCCTACAATGAGCAGTTCTTC. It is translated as CAISGFLSSYNEQFF.

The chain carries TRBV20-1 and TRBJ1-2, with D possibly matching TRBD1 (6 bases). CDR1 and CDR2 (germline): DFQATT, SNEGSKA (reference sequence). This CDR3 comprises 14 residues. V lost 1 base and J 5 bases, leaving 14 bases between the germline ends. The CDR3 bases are TGCAGTGCTAGAGGGACAGCCGTCAAATATGGCTACACCTTC. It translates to CSARGTAVKYGYTF.

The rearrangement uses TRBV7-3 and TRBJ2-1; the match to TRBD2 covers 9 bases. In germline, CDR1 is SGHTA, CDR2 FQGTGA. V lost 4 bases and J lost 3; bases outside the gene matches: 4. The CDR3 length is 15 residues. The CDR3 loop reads CASSSASGIYNEQFF. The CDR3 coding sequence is TGTGCCAGCAGCTCGGCTAGCGGGATCTACAATGAGCAGTTCTTC. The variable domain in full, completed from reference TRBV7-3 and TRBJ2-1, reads GAGVSQTPSNKVTEKGKYVELRCDPISGHTALYWYRQSLGQGPEFLIYFQGTGAADDSGLPNDRFFAVRPEGSVSTLKIQRTERGDSAVYLCASSSASGIYNEQFFGPGTRLTVL.

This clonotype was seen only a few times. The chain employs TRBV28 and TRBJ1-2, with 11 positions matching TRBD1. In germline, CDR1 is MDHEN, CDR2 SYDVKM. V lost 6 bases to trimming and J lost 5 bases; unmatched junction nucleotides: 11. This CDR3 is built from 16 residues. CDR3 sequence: CASSQLGQGAGYGYTF. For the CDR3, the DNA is TGTGCCAGCAGCCAATTAGGACAGGGGGCTGGGTATGGCTACACCTTC.